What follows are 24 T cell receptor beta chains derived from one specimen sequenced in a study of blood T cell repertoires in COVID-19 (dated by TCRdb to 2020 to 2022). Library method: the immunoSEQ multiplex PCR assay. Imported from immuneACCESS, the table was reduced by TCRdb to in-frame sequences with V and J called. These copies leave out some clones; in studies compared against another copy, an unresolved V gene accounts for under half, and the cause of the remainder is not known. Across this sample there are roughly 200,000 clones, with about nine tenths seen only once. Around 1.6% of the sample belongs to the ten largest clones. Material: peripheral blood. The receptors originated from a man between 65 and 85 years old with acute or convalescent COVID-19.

DNA of the CDR3: TGTGCCAGCAGCTTGTTCGGGTACAATGAGCAGTTCTTC. This codes for CASSLFGYNEQFF. The chain carries TRBV7-3 and TRBJ2-1; D gene ambiguous. Germline CDR1 SGHTA, CDR2 FQGTGA. Trimming stripped 3 bases from V and 4 bases from J, with 7 bases between. This CDR3 is 13 amino acids long.

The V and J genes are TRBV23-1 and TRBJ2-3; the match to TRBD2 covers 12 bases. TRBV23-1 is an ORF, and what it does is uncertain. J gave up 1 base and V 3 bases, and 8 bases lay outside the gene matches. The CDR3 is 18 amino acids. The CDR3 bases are TGCGCCAGCAGTCATACTAGCGGGAGGAGCGCCTGCACAGATACGCAGTATTTT. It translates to CASSHTSGRSACTDTQYF.

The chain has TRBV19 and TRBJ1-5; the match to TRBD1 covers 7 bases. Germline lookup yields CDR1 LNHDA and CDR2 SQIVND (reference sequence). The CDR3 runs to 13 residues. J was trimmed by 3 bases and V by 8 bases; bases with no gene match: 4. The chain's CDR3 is CASGGQINQPQHF. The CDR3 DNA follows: TGTGCCAGTGGGGGACAGATCAATCAGCCCCAGCATTTT.

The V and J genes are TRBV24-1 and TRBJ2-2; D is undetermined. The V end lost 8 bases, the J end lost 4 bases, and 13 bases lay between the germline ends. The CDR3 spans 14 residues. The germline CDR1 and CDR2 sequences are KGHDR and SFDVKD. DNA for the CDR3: TGTGCCACCAATAAACAGAGAAGCACCGGGGAGCTGTTTTTT. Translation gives CATNKQRSTGELFF.

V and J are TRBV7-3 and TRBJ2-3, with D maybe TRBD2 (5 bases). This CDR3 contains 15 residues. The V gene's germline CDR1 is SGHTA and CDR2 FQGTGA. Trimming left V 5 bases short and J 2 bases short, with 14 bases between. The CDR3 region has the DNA TGTGCCAGCAGCCCCCTCGGACTCATCACAGATACGCAGTATTTT. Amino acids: CASSPLGLITDTQYF.

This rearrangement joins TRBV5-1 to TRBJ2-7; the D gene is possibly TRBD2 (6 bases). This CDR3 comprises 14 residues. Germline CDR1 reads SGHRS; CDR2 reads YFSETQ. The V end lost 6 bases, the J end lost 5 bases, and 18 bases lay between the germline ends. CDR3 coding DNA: TGCGCCAGCACGGTGTCGCAGGAGGGGAACGAGCAGTACTTC. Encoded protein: CASTVSQEGNEQYF. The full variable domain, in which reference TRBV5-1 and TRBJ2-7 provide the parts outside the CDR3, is KAGVTQTPRYLIKTRGQQVTLSCSPISGHRSVSWYQQTPGQGLQFLFEYFSETQRNKGNFPGRFSGRQFSNSRSEMNVSTLELGDSALYLCASTVSQEGNEQYFGPGTRLTVT.

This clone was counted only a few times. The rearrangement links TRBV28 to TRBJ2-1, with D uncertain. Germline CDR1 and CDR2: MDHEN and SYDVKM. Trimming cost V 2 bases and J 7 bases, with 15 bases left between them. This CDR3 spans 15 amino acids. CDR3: CASSLRSLLWNEQFF. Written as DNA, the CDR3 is TGTGCCAGCAGTTTAAGGAGTCTTCTTTGGAATGAGCAGTTCTTC.

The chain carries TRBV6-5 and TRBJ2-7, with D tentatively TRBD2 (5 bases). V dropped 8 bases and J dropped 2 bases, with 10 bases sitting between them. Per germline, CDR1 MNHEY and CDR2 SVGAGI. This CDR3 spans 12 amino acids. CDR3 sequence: CASRGLTYEQYF. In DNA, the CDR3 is TGTGCCAGCCGGGGTTTAACCTACGAGCAGTACTTC.

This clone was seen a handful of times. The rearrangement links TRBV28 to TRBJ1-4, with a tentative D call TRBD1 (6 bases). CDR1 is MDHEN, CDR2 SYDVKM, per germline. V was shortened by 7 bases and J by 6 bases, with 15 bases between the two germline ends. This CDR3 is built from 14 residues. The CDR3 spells CASKPWTDYEKLFF. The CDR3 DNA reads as TGTGCCAGCAAACCTTGGACAGACTATGAAAAACTGTTTTTT.

Here the CDR3 DNA reads TGTGCCGCCACCTCGCCCGCGTCTCAGGCGAGCTATGGCTACACCTTC. Protein sequence: CAATSPASQASYGYTF. This chain connects TRBV10-3 to TRBJ1-2; D unclear. V was trimmed by 11 bases and J by 4 bases, leaving 26 bases between them. The CDR3 extends over 16 amino acids. Germline V gene sequence: CDR1 ENHRY, CDR2 SYGVKD.

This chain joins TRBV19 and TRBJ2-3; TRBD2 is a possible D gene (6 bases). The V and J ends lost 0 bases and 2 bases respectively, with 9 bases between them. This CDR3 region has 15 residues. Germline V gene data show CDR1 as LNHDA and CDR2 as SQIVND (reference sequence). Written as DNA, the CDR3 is TGTGCCAGTAGTATAGACGGGGGAAACACAGATACGCAGTATTTT. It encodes CASSIDGGNTDTQYF.

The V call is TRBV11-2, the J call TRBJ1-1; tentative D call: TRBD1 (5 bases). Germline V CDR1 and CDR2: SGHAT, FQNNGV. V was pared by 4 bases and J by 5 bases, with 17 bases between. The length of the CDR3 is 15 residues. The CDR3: CASSSDRGLGTEAFF. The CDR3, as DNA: TGTGCCAGCAGCTCGGATAGGGGCCTTGGGACTGAAGCTTTCTTT.

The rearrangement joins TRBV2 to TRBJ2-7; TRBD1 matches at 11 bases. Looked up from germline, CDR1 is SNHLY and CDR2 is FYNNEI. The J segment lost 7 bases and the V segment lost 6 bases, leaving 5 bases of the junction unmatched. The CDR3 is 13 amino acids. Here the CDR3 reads CASSSDRGHEQYF. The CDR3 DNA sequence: TGTGCCAGCAGCTCGGACAGGGGGCATGAGCAGTACTTC.

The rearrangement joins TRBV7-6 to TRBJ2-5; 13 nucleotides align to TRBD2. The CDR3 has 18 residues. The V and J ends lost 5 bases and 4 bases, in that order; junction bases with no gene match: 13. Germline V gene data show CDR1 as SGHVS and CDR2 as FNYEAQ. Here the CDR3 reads CASSPLGTSGADRETQYF. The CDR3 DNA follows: TGTGCCAGCAGCCCCTTGGGGACTAGCGGGGCGGACCGAGAGACCCAGTACTTC.

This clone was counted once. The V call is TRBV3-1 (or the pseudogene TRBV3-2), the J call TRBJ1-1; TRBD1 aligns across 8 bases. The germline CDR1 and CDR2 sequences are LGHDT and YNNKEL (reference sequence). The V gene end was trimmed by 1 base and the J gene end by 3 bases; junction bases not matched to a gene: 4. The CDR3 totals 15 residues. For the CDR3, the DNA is TGTGCCAGCAGCCAAGGAGGACAGGGACACACTGAAGCTTTCTTT. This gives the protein CASSQGGQGHTEAFF.

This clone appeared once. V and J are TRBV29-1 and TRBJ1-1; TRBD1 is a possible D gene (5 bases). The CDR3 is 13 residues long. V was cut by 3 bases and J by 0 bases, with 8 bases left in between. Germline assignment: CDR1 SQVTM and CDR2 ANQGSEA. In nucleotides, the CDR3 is TGCAGCGTTGAGGGGCGCATGAACACTGAAGCTTTCTTT. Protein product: CSVEGRMNTEAFF.

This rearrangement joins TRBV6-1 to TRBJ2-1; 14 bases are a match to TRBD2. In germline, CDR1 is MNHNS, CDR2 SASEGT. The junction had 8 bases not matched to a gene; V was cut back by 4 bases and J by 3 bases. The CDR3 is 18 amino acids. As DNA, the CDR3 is TGTGCCAGCAGTGTGGGACTAGCGGGAGCCCGGCTCTACAATGAGCAGTTCTTC. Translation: CASSVGLAGARLYNEQFF.

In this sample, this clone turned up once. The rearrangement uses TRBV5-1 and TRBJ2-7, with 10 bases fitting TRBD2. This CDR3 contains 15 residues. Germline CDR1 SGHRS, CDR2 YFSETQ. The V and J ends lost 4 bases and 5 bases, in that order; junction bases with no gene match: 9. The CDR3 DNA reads TGCGCCAGCAGCATCGCTAGCGGGAGTATCGACGAGCAGTACTTC. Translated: CASSIASGSIDEQYF.

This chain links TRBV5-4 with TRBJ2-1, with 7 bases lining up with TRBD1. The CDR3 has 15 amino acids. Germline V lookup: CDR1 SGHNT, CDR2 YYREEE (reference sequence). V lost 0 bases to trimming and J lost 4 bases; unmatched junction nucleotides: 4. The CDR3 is CASSLGGGQYNEQFF. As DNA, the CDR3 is TGTGCCAGCAGCTTGGGAGGGGGACAGTACAATGAGCAGTTCTTC.

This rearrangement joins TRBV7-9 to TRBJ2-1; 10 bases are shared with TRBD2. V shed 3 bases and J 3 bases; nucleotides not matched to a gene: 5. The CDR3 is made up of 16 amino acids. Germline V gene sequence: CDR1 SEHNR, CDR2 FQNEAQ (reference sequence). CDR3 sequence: CASSLRAGGDYNEQFF. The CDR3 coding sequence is TGTGCCAGCAGCTTGAGAGCGGGAGGGGACTACAATGAGCAGTTCTTC.

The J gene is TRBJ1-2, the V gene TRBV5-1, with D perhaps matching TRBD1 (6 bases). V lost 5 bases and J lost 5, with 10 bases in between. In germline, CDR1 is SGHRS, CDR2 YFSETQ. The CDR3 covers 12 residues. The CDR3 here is CASRPTGYGYTF. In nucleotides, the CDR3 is TGCGCCAGCAGGCCGACAGGTTATGGCTACACCTTC.

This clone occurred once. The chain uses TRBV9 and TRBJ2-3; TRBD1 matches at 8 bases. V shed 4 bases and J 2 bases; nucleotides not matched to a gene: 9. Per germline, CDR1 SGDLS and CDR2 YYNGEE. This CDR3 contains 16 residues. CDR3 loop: CASSPSGGLPTDTQYF. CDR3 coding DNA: TGTGCCAGCAGCCCCTCAGGGGGCTTACCCACAGATACGCAGTATTTT.

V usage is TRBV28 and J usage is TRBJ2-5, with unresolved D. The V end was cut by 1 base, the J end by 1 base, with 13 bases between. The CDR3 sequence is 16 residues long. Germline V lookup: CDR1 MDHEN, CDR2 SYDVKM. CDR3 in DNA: TGTGCCAGCAGTTTATCGCCCGCAGCGAGCCAAGAGACCCAGTACTTC. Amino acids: CASSLSPAASQETQYF. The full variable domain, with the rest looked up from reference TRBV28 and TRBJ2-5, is DVKVTQSSRYLVKRTGEKVFLECVQDMDHENMFWYRQDPGLGLRLIYFSYDVKMKEKGDIPEGYSVSREKKERFSLILESASTNQTSMYLCASSLSPAASQETQYFGPGTRLLVL.

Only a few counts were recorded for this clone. The CDR3 sequence is CASSPGTGGSLHF. The CDR3 bases are TGTGCCAGTAGTCCCGGGACAGGGGGATCCCTCCACTTT. This chain links TRBV19 with TRBJ1-6; 11 nucleotides agree with TRBD1. Per germline, CDR1 LNHDA and CDR2 SQIVND (reference sequence). The CDR3 consists of 13 residues. Trimming cost V 5 bases and J 14 bases; bases outside gene matches: 5. The full variable domain, in which reference TRBV19 and TRBJ1-6 provide the parts outside the CDR3, is DGGITQSPKYLFRKEGQNVTLSCEQNLNHDAMYWYRQDPGQGLRLIYYSQIVNDFQKGDIAEGYSVSREKKESFPLTVTSAQKNPTAFYLCASSPGTGGSLHFGNGTRLTVT.